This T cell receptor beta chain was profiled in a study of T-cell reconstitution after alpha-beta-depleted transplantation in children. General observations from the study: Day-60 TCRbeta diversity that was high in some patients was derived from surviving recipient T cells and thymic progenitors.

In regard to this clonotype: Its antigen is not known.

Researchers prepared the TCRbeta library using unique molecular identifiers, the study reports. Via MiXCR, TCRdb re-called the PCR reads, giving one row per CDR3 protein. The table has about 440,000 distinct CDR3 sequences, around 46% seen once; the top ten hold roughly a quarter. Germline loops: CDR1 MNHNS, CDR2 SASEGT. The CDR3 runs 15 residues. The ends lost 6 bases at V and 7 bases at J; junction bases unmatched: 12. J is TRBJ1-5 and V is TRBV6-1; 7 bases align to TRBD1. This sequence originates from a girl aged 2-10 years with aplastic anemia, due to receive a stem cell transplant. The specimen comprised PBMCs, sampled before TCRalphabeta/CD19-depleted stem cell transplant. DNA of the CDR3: TGTGCCAGCAGCCAAGACAGGGAGACTCAGCAGCCCCAGCATTTT. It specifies CASSQDRETQQPQHF.